This is a list of T cell receptor beta chains from one sample in a study of cytomegalovirus exposure and HLA in healthy donors. Sequencing was performed with immunoSEQ multiplex PCR; in TCRdb, only in-frame clones are kept and a portion is missing. The table lists about 130,000 clones, with 2% to 2.5% in the top ten. Sequenced input: PBMCs. These receptors all come from a man aged 35-49 years in good health and CMV-seronegative. The conserved cysteine and the conserved F or W are not part of the CDR3 here. Each record gives: V gene, J gene, CDR3 protein.

>TRBV4-3|TRBJ1-1
ASSQDDPSSQGEGVAF
>TRBV11-2|TRBJ1-4
ASSLGAERIEKLF
>TRBV9|TRBJ2-3
ASSVRGGSLTDTQY
>TRBV28|TRBJ1-1
ASSFPGDHKGTEAF
>TRBV6-6|TRBJ2-7
ASSYAESKPYEQY
>TRBV5-1|TRBJ2-3
ASSFTGFDTQY
>TRBV5-4|TRBJ2-5
ASSLAPETQY
>TRBV30|TRBJ2-1
AWGGLAGAYNEQF
>TRBV7-8|TRBJ1-2
ASSHRDRGGYT
>TRBV19|TRBJ1-2
ASSTTLTRVLDYGYT
>TRBV5-1|TRBJ2-1
ASSLQGASYNEQF
>TRBV19|TRBJ1-3
ASSIPGGASGNTIY
>TRBV10-3|TRBJ1-1
AITRGWGVSAEAF
>TRBV7-2|TRBJ1-5
ASSPSNQPQH
>TRBV6-5|TRBJ2-5
ASGSSGTPTQY
>TRBV30|TRBJ1-4
AWSVTPLGGANEKLF
>TRBV6-4|TRBJ2-3
ASSDGTSTDTQY
>TRBV19|TRBJ2-2
ASSIRLAGKVAETGELF
>TRBV7-9|TRBJ1-1
ASQKAGDTEAF
>TRBV5-5|TRBJ1-3
ASSSAAAVNTIY
>TRBV5-1|TRBJ2-7
ASRSGWMDEQY
>TRBV18|TRBJ2-7
ASSPIQGGSYEQY
>TRBV28|TRBJ2-1
ASSSYPSPWEGGTSDEQF
>TRBV11-2|TRBJ1-1
ASTSQAGLTEAF
>TRBV4-2|TRBJ2-3
ASSQSRLTAADTQY
>TRBV6-5|TRBJ2-3
ASRQWGTDTQY
>TRBV11-1|TRBJ1-2
ASSLSGGIPYGYT
>TRBV30|TRBJ2-1
AWQLGGLSRYNEQF
>TRBV28|TRBJ1-1
ASSLRGGYTEAF
>TRBV5-4|TRBJ2-7
ASRLAGGPYEQY
>TRBV4-1|TRBJ2-5
ASSQVSEQETQY
>TRBV18|TRBJ2-7
ASSETAYEQY